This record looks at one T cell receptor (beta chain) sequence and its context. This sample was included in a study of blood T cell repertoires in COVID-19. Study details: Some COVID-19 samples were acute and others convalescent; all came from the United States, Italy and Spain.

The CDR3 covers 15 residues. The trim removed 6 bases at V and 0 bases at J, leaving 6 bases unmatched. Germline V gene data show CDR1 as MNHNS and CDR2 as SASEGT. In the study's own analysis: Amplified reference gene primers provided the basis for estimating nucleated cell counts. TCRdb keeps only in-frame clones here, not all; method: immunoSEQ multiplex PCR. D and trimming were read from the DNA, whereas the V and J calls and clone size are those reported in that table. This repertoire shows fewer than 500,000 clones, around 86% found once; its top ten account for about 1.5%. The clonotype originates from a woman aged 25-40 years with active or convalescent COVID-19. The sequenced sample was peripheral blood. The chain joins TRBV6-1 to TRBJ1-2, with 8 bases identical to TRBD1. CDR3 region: CASSLQGGPNYGYTF. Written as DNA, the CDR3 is TGTGCCAGCAGCTTACAGGGGGGACCTAACTATGGCTACACCTTC.